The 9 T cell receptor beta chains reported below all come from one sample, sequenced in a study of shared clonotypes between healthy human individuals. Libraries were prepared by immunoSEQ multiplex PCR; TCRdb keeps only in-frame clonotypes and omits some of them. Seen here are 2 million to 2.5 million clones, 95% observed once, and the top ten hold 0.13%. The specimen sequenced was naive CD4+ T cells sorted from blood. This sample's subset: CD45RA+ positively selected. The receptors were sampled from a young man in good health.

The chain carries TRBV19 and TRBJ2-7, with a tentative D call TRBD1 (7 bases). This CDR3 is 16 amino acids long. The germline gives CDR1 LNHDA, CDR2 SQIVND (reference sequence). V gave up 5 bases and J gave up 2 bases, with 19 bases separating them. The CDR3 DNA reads TGTGCCAGTAGTGTATCCCTGACAGGGACTCCCTACGAGCAGTACTTC. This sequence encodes CASSVSLTGTPYEQYF.

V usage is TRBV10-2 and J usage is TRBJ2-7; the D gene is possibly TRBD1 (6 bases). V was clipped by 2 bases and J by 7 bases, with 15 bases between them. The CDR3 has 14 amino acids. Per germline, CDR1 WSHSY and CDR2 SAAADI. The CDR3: CASSEGTLEGEQYF. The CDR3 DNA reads TGCGCCAGCAGTGAGGGGACATTGGAAGGGGAGCAGTACTTC.

The DNA of the CDR3 is TGTGCCAGAACTGTTATAATGGGGCTGACACGGATCTTGACGAACACTGAAGCTTTCTTT. Translation: CARTVIMGLTRILTNTEAFF. The rearrangement joins TRBV5-3 to TRBJ1-1; maybe TRBD1 (5 bases). TRBV5-3 is classed as an ORF, of uncertain function. Deletions cut 6 bases from V and 1 base from J, with 31 bases between. The CDR3 is made up of 20 amino acids.

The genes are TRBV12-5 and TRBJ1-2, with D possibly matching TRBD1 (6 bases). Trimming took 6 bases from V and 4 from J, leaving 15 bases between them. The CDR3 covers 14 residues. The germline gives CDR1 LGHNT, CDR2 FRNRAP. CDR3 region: CASGPQDRGYGYTF. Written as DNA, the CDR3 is TGTGCTAGTGGCCCCCAGGACAGAGGCTATGGCTACACCTTC.

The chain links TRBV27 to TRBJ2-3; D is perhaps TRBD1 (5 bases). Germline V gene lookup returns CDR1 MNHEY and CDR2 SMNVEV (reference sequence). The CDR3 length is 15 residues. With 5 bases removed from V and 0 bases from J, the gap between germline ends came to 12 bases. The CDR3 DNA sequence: TGTGCCAGCAGTGTTACAAGGGGTAGCACAGATACGCAGTATTTT. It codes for CASSVTRGSTDTQYF.

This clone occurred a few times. The CDR3 DNA follows: TGCGCCAGCAGCATCGGGACAGCCTACGAGCAGTACTTC. This sequence encodes CASSIGTAYEQYF. The chain has TRBV5-1 and TRBJ2-7; 7 bases agree with TRBD1. CDR1 is SGHRS, CDR2 YFSETQ, per germline. V was pared by 4 bases and J by 2 bases, with 3 bases of the junction left unmatched. This CDR3 region has 13 residues. Together with reference TRBV5-1 and TRBJ2-7, the CDR3 gives the full variable domain: KAGVTQTPRYLIKTRGQQVTLSCSPISGHRSVSWYQQTPGQGLQFLFEYFSETQRNKGNFPGRFSGRQFSNSRSEMNVSTLELGDSALYLCASSIGTAYEQYFGPGTRLTVT.

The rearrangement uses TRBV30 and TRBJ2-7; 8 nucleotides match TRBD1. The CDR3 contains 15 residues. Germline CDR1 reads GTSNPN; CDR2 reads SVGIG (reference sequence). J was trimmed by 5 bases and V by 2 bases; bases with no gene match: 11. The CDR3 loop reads CAWSTLRQGTHEQYF. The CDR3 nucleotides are TGTGCCTGGAGTACACTGAGACAGGGGACCCACGAGCAGTACTTC.

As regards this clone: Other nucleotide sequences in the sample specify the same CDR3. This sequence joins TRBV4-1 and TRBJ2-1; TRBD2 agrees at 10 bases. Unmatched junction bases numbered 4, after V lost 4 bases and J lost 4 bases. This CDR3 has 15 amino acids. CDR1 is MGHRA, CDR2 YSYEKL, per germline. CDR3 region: CASSLGTSAYNEQFF. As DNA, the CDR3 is TGCGCCAGCAGCCTTGGGACTAGCGCGTACAATGAGCAGTTCTTC.

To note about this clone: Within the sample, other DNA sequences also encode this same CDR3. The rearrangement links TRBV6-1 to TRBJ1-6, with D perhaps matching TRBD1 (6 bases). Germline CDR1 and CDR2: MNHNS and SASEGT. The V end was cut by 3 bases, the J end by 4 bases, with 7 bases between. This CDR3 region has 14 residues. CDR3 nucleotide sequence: TGTGCCAGCAGTGAGCAGGGGTATAATTCACCCCTCCACTTT. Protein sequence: CASSEQGYNSPLHF.